This T cell receptor (beta chain) was captured in a study of CD8+ T cells in alopecia areata. The overall study: Treatment of the treated patients consisted of oral tofacitinib, 5 to 10 mg twice daily. Dosing spanned 6 to 18 months on tofacitinib, then 6 months off drug.

Findings of the study overall: Elevated clonality characterized lesional scalp relative to normal scalp, particularly in alopecia totalis/universalis. Shared TCR sequences were less clear between patients than in mice, possibly partly from HLA diversity.

This clone is a singleton in its sample. Its specificity is unknown. Reverse transcribed after extraction, RNA yielded cDNA as the sequencing template. Assay: immunoSEQ multiplex PCR; the TCRdb copy retains only in-frame clones and omits some. The sample lists 200,000 to 250,000 clones, 50% to 70% occurring once. With 5 bases clipped from V and 7 bases from J, the junction kept 11 bases outside the gene matches. CDR1 and CDR2 from the germline V gene are KGHSH and LQKENI. The CDR3 loop spans 15 amino acids. The J gene is TRBJ1-5, the V gene TRBV18, with 7 bases aligning to TRBD1. The origin of this receptor is a human donor with alopecia areata. The sequences come from CD4+ T cells sorted from blood, collected at week 0. CDR3: CASSREQGMGQPQHF. The DNA of the CDR3 is TGTGCCAGCTCAAGGGAACAGGGGATGGGCCAGCCCCAGCATTTT.